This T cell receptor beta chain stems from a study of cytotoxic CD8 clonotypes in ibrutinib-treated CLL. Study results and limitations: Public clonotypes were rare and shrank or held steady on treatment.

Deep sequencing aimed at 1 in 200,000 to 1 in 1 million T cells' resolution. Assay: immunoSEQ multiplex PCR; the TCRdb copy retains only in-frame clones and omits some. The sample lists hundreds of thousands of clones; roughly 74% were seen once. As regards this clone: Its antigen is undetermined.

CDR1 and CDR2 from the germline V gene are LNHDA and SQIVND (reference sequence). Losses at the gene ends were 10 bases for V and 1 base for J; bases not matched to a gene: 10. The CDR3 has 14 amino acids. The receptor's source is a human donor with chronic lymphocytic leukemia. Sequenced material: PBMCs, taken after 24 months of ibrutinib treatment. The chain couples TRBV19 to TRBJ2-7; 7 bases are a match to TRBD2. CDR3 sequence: CATNRGGPSYEQYF. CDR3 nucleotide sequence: TGTGCCACGAATAGGGGAGGGCCGTCCTACGAGCAGTACTTC.